Below, 18 T cell receptor beta chains from the same sample are listed, as sequenced in a study of cytomegalovirus exposure and HLA in healthy donors. PCR primers comprised 60 Vbeta and 13 Jbeta primers. Method: immunoSEQ multiplex PCR; TCRdb's copy keeps in-frame clones and lacks some. Here the sample table reports approximately 170,000 clones. Sequencing was carried out using PBMCs. These receptors came from a woman aged 18-29 years in good health and CMV-seropositive.

V is TRBV7-9 and J is TRBJ1-3; D is unresolved. Between the trimmed V and J ends, which lost 2 bases and 2 bases, there was a span of 7 bases. This CDR3 contains 14 residues. Per germline, CDR1 SEHNR and CDR2 FQNEAQ (reference sequence). The CDR3 DNA reads TGTGCCAGCAGCTTACAGGTTACTGGAAACACCATATATTTT. This encodes CASSLQVTGNTIYF.

This chain links TRBV30 with TRBJ1-3; D is undetermined. There are 13 residues in the CDR3. V was trimmed by 5 bases and J by 2 bases, leaving 10 bases between them. In germline, CDR1 is GTSNPN, CDR2 SVGIG (reference sequence). The CDR3 spells CAWGGMTGNTIYF. CDR3 sequence (DNA): TGTGCCTGGGGAGGGATGACTGGAAACACCATATATTTT.

J is TRBJ2-7 and V is TRBV27; 7 positions agree with TRBD1. Germline V gene lookup returns CDR1 MNHEY and CDR2 SMNVEV (reference sequence). CDR3 length: 14 residues. V lost 5 bases to trimming and J lost 3 bases; unmatched junction nucleotides: 7. CDR3 DNA sequence: TGTGCCAGCAGTCTTACAGGGGTGGTCTACGAGCAGTACTTC. This sequence encodes CASSLTGVVYEQYF.

The V call is TRBV5-1, the J call TRBJ2-3; 10 bases fit TRBD2. V lost 3 bases, J lost 0 bases, and 4 bases stayed unmatched. This CDR3 has 16 amino acids. Germline assignment: CDR1 SGHRS and CDR2 YFSETQ. CDR3 nucleotide sequence: TGCGCCAGCAGCTCAGGACTAGCGGATAGCACAGATACGCAGTATTTT. It is translated as CASSSGLADSTDTQYF. Full variable domain (missing parts from reference TRBV5-1 and TRBJ2-3): KAGVTQTPRYLIKTRGQQVTLSCSPISGHRSVSWYQQTPGQGLQFLFEYFSETQRNKGNFPGRFSGRQFSNSRSEMNVSTLELGDSALYLCASSSGLADSTDTQYFGPGTRLTVL.

The chain couples TRBV5-1 to TRBJ2-5; TRBD1 might be the D (6 bases). Germline CDR1 and CDR2: SGHRS and YFSETQ. The CDR3 length is 16 residues. Trimming took 3 bases from V and 5 from J, leaving 20 bases between them. CDR3 in DNA: TGCGCCAGCAGCTCCCAGGGTCGGGGCACAGGGGAGACCCAGTACTTC. As protein: CASSSQGRGTGETQYF.

The chain recombines TRBV21-1 with TRBJ1-1. TRBV21-1 is a documented pseudogene. This CDR3 is built from 19 residues. The CDR3 DNA sequence: TGTGCCAGCAGCTCCGACACAGCCCGCGGGACCGTTATGAACACTGAAGCTTTCTTT. Protein sequence: CASSSDTARGTVMNTEAFF.

This chain's CDR3 is CASSFSQNYGYTF. CDR3 nucleotides: TGTGCCAGCAGCTTTTCCCAGAACTATGGCTACACCTTC. The chain is built from TRBV7-2 and TRBJ1-2; D gene ambiguous. V lost 3 bases, J lost 2 bases, and 7 bases lay in between. Looked up from germline, CDR1 is SGHTA and CDR2 is FQGNSA. The CDR3 is made up of 13 amino acids.

The CDR3 here is CASTVGQNDEQFF. The CDR3 DNA follows: TGTGCCAGTACTGTGGGCCAGAACGATGAGCAGTTCTTC. The chain recombines TRBV19 with TRBJ2-1; D call uncertain. The CDR3 length is 13 residues. The germline V gene encodes CDR1 LNHDA and CDR2 SQIVND (reference sequence). Between the trimmed V and J ends, which lost 7 bases and 8 bases, there was a span of 15 bases.

The V call is TRBV7-2, the J call TRBJ2-1; 11 bases align to TRBD2. Trimming at V came to 6 bases and at J to 9 bases, leaving 19 bases not matched to a gene. The CDR3 is 18 amino acids. Germline values: CDR1 SGHTA, CDR2 FQGNSA. CDR3 residues: CASRRRTSGLGPLLEQFF. The DNA of the CDR3 is TGTGCCAGCAGACGGAGGACTAGCGGGCTAGGGCCCCTCCTTGAGCAGTTCTTC.

The genes are TRBV9 and TRBJ1-1, with D maybe TRBD1 (5 bases). V was shortened by 2 bases and J by 1 base, with 6 bases between the two germline ends. CDR3 length: 13 amino acids. Germline V lookup: CDR1 SGDLS, CDR2 YYNGEE. The CDR3, as DNA: TGTGCCAGCAGCGTCACAGGGAACACTGAAGCTTTCTTT. Translated: CASSVTGNTEAFF.

The chain carries TRBV6-5 and TRBJ2-5; a weak D match, TRBD1 (5 bases). The J call may be incorrect, as the DNA end agrees better with TRBJ2-7. The CDR3 totals 13 residues. Germline V gene lookup returns CDR1 MNHEY and CDR2 SVGAGI. The CDR3 region has the DNA TGTGCCAGCAGTCCAGGGTTCTCTGGCGAGCAGTACTTC. Encoded protein: CASSPGFSGEQYF.

The chain has TRBV6-1 and TRBJ1-5, with D perhaps TRBD1 (5 bases). This CDR3 is 14 amino acids long. Germline V gene data show CDR1 as MNHNS and CDR2 as SASEGT. The V end lost 2 bases, the J end lost 1 base, and 6 bases lay between the germline ends. The CDR3 reads CASSEKGSNQPQHF. CDR3 DNA sequence: TGTGCCAGCAGTGAAAAGGGGAGCAATCAGCCCCAGCATTTT.

As for this clone: Other DNA sequences within the sample encode an identical CDR3. The chain employs TRBV29-1 and TRBJ2-1, with 12 nucleotides matching TRBD2. V shed 4 bases, J shed 8 bases, and the junction held 3 bases outside the gene matches. Germline V gene data show CDR1 as SQVTM and CDR2 as ANQGSEA. The CDR3 runs to 13 residues. CDR3 residues: CSVGLAGGYEQFF. CDR3 in DNA: TGCAGCGTTGGGCTAGCGGGGGGGTATGAGCAGTTCTTC.

The CDR3 protein is CASSLSGLAGPIEQYF. CDR3 nucleotides: TGTGCCAGCAGCTTATCCGGGCTAGCGGGACCCATCGAGCAGTACTTC. The chain uses TRBV11-2 and TRBJ2-7; 9 bases agree with TRBD2. With 2 bases clipped from V and 6 bases from J, the junction kept 11 bases outside the gene matches. The CDR3 spans 16 residues. CDR1 and CDR2 (germline): SGHAT, FQNNGV.

The V and J genes are TRBV7-3 and TRBJ1-1; the D is unclear. V was clipped by 1 base and J by 5 bases, with 11 bases between them. The germline V gene encodes CDR1 SGHTA and CDR2 FQGTGA. The CDR3 loop spans 14 amino acids. The CDR3 coding sequence is TGTGCCAGCAGCTTAAGACCCGGGGAGACTGAAGCTTTCTTT. Its translation: CASSLRPGETEAFF. Combining the CDR3 with reference TRBV7-3 and TRBJ1-1 gives the whole variable domain GAGVSQTPSNKVTEKGKYVELRCDPISGHTALYWYRQSLGQGPEFLIYFQGTGAADDSGLPNDRFFAVRPEGSVSTLKIQRTERGDSAVYLCASSLRPGETEAFFGQGTRLTVV.

The chain recombines TRBV9 with TRBJ2-5, with a tentative D call TRBD1 (6 bases). The ends were cut back, 4 bases at V and 0 bases at J, with 10 bases in the middle. The CDR3 is 14 residues long. CDR1 is SGDLS and CDR2 is YYNGEE in the germline V gene. The CDR3 sequence: CASSPQGNQETQYF. DNA for the CDR3: TGTGCCAGCAGCCCCCAGGGGAACCAAGAGACCCAGTACTTC.

The V and J genes are TRBV5-1 and TRBJ2-3; 7 nucleotides align to TRBD2. Germline V gene lookup returns CDR1 SGHRS and CDR2 YFSETQ. The CDR3 sequence is 17 residues long. Losses at the gene ends were 1 base for V and 2 bases for J; bases not matched to a gene: 10. The CDR3 sequence is CASSLLASGDITDTQYF. CDR3 DNA: TGCGCCAGCAGCTTGTTGGCTAGCGGAGATATCACAGATACGCAGTATTTT.

The gene calls are TRBV4-3 and TRBJ1-3, with 7 bases lining up with TRBD1. The CDR3 covers 14 residues. Germline CDR1 LGHNA, CDR2 YSLEER. Trimming at V came to 3 bases and at J to 4 bases, leaving 3 bases not matched to a gene. The CDR3 region has the DNA TGCGCCAGCAGCCATACGACAGGGGGAAACACCATATATTTT. Translated: CASSHTTGGNTIYF.